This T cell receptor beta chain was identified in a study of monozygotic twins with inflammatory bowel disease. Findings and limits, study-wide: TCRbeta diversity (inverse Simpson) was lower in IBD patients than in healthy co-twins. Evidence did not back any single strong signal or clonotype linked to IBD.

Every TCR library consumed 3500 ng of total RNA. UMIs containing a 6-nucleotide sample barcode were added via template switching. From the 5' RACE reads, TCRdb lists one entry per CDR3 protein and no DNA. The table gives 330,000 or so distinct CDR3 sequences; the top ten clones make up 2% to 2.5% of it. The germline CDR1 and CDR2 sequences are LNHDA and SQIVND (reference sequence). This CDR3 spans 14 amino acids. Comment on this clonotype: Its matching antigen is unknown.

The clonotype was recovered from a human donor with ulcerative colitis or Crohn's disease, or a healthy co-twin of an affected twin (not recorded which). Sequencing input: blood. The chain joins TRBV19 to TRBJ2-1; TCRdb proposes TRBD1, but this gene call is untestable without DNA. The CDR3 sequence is CASSSDRGWDEQFF.